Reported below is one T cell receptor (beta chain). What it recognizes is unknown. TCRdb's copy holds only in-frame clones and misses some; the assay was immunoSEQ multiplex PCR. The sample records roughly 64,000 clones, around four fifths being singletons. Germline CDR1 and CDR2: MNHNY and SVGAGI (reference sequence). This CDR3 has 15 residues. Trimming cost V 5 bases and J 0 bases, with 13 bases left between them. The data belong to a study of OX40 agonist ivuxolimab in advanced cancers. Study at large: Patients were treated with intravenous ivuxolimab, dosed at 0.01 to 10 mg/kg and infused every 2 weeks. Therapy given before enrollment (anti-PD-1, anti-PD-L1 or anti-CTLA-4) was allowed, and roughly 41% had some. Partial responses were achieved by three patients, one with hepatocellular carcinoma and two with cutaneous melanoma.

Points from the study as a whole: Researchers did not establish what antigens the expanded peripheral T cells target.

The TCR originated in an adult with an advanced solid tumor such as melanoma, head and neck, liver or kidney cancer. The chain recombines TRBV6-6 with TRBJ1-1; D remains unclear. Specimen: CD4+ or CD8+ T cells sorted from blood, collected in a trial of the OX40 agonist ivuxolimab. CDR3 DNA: TGTGCCAGCAGTAAAGGATTTGCGATGAACACTGAAGCTTTCTTT. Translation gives CASSKGFAMNTEAFF.